This T cell receptor (beta chain) was captured in a study of blood T cell repertoires in COVID-19. Study at large: The origin of the acute and convalescent COVID-19 samples was the United States, Italy and Spain. Sources were T cells, B-cell-depleted T cells, or PBMCs; the material itself was cDNA or gDNA.

Germline V lookup: CDR1 LGHDT, CDR2 YNNKEL (reference sequence). V dropped 6 bases and J dropped 9; count of bases not matched to a gene: 7. The CDR3 runs 13 residues. The authors' processing: The assay estimated nucleated cells by amplifying reference gene primers. Data came from immunoSEQ multiplex PCR; TCRdb stores just in-frame clones and leaves some out. V and J calls and clone size come straight from that table; D and trimming were deduced from the DNA. The data contain around 72,000 clones, about 82% of them seen just once; the ten biggest clones take up 1.8%. The clonotype comes from a woman aged 60-70 years with acute or convalescent COVID-19. The material sequenced was peripheral blood. The genes are TRBV3-1 (or the pseudogene TRBV3-2) and TRBJ2-1, with 8 bases fitting TRBD2. CDR3 residues: CASSVSGISEQFF. In nucleotides, the CDR3 is TGTGCCAGCAGTGTTAGCGGGATCTCTGAGCAGTTCTTC.